The 18 T cell receptor beta chains below all came from one sample that was sequenced in a study of T-cell reconstitution after alpha-beta-depleted transplantation in children. Using unique molecular identifiers, the investigators prepared the TCRbeta library. TCRdb redid the calling of the PCR reads with MiXCR, one entry per CDR3 protein. The sample lists approximately 400,000 distinct CDR3 sequences, about a tenth occurring once. Here the sequenced sample was PBMCs from the stem cell graft donor, taken from the stem cell graft. The receptor set was obtained from a human donor who donated a stem cell graft to a child with acute myeloid leukemia.

This clonotype appeared a few times. The chain joins TRBV20-1 to TRBJ2-7, with 10 bases matching TRBD1. V shed 3 bases and J 1 base; nucleotides not matched to a gene: 9. The CDR3 loop spans 16 amino acids. Germline loops: CDR1 DFQATT, CDR2 SNEGSKA (reference sequence). In DNA form, the CDR3 reads TGCAGTGCTAGCGAGTTGGGGACAGGGGCGTCCTACGAGCAGTACTTC. Amino acid sequence: CSASELGTGASYEQYF.

This clonotype was picked up many times. The V gene is TRBV3-1, the J gene TRBJ2-1, with 9 positions matching TRBD1. CDR1 and CDR2 (germline): LGHDT, YNNKEL (reference sequence). The CDR3 spans 15 residues. J gave up 4 bases and V 1 base, and 2 bases lay outside the gene matches. The CDR3 loop reads CASSQAGTGYNEQFF. CDR3 in DNA: TGTGCCAGCAGCCAAGCTGGGACAGGGTACAATGAGCAGTTCTTC.

This clonotype has more than one count but fewer than ten. This chain links TRBV10-3 with TRBJ2-1; D is uncertain. Trimming left V 5 bases short and J 5 bases short, with 25 bases between. Germline-derived CDR1 and CDR2 are ENHRY and SYGVKD. This CDR3 contains 18 residues. In DNA form, the CDR3 reads TGTGCCATCAGTTCTTCCTCTTCGTTTCGAACAACCAACAATGAGCAGTTCTTC. This codes for CAISSSSSFRTTNNEQFF.

The chain combines TRBV19 with TRBJ1-1; possibly TRBD1 for D (6 bases). This CDR3 comprises 13 residues. V lost 7 bases to trimming and J lost 11 bases, with 20 bases between them. Per the germline V gene, CDR1 is LNHDA and CDR2 is SQIVND (reference sequence). CDR3 protein: CASTQSQGSEAFF. The CDR3, as DNA: TGTGCCAGTACTCAATCACAGGGTTCCGAGGCTTTCTTT.

The sample holds many counts of this clonotype. This chain connects TRBV20-1 to TRBJ1-2; 8 nucleotides agree with TRBD1. Per germline, CDR1 DFQATT and CDR2 SNEGSKA (reference sequence). The CDR3 totals 15 residues. V lost 3 bases to trimming and J lost 0 bases; unmatched junction nucleotides: 6. The CDR3 loop reads CSASVAGGSNYGYTF. CDR3 DNA sequence: TGCAGTGCTAGTGTGGCAGGGGGCTCTAACTATGGCTACACCTTC.

Only a few counts were recorded for this clonotype. The chain recombines TRBV19 with TRBJ1-6, with D perhaps TRBD1 (5 bases). CDR1 is LNHDA, CDR2 SQIVND, per germline (reference sequence). Trimming removed 2 bases from V and 5 bases from J, with 7 bases in between. The CDR3 covers 14 residues. CDR3 nucleotides: TGTGCCAGTAGTATATTAGGGGATAATTCACCCCTCCACTTT. As protein: CASSILGDNSPLHF.

This clonotype was seen more than once but under ten times. The gene calls are TRBV7-9 and TRBJ2-3, with no clear D. Germline V CDR1 and CDR2: SEHNR, FQNEAQ (reference sequence). V lost 5 bases and J 6 bases, leaving 9 bases between the germline ends. The CDR3 is 12 residues long. CDR3 DNA sequence: TGTGCCAGCAGCCTTGGGGTGGATACGCAGTATTTT. This translates into CASSLGVDTQYF.

In this sample, this clonotype turned up many times. The V call is TRBV6-2 or TRBV6-3, the J call TRBJ2-3, with a possible D match to TRBD1 (5 bases). The germline V gene has CDR1 MNHEY and CDR2 SVGEGT. This CDR3 comprises 16 residues. Trimming removed 4 bases from V and 4 bases from J, with 18 bases in between. The CDR3 here is CASSSGGGVGADTQYF. CDR3 nucleotides: TGTGCCAGCAGTTCGGGCGGTGGCGTAGGGGCAGATACGCAGTATTTT.

There are many counts of this clonotype. The rearrangement links TRBV12-3 or TRBV12-4 to TRBJ1-1; D is uncertain. The CDR3 totals 14 residues. V was trimmed by 2 bases and J by 6 bases, leaving 13 bases between them. The CDR3 region has the DNA TGTGCCAGCAGTTTAATCGAGCAAGTCTCTGAAGCTTTCTTT. Protein product: CASSLIEQVSEAFF.

This clonotype was observed a handful of times. The V call is TRBV30, the J call TRBJ2-2, with TRBD1 identical over 7 bases. From germline, CDR1 is GTSNPN and CDR2 SVGIG (reference sequence). The CDR3 contains 12 residues. Losses at the gene ends were 7 bases for V and 11 bases for J; bases not matched to a gene: 10. The CDR3 reads CASHRQGPELFF. Here the CDR3 DNA reads TGTGCCTCCCACCGACAGGGCCCAGAGCTGTTTTTT.

The chain recombines TRBV27 with TRBJ2-6; D remains ambiguous. Trimming shortened V by 3 bases and J by 0 bases, and 9 bases separated the two germline ends. The CDR3 contains 16 residues. CDR1 and CDR2 from the germline V gene are MNHEY and SMNVEV (reference sequence). The CDR3 loop reads CASSLIGGSGANVLTF. CDR3 nucleotides: TGTGCCAGCAGTTTGATAGGCGGCTCTGGGGCCAACGTCCTGACTTTC.

The rearrangement joins TRBV3-1 to TRBJ2-1; 14 bases line up with TRBD2. The CDR3 has 18 residues. Germline V gene data show CDR1 as LGHDT and CDR2 as YNNKEL (reference sequence). V shed 4 bases and J 5 bases; nucleotides not matched to a gene: 10. Written as DNA, the CDR3 is TGTGCCAGCAGCCGCTCCGGGACTAGCGGGAGTTTCGACAATGAGCAGTTCTTC. Protein product: CASSRSGTSGSFDNEQFF.

Worth noting for this clonotype: This sequence may be a read error, since a much larger clone differs from it by one base. CDR3 amino acids: CASSDRRVHETQYF. CDR3 nucleotide sequence: TGTGCCAGCAGTGACCGGCGGGTCCACGAGACCCAGTACTTC. The V call is TRBV6-1, the J call TRBJ2-5; TRBD2 might be the D (5 bases). Between the trimmed V and J ends, which lost 3 bases and 5 bases, there was a span of 13 bases. In germline, CDR1 is MNHNS, CDR2 SASEGT. The CDR3 extends over 14 amino acids.

The rearrangement uses TRBV20-1 and TRBJ1-5; D unclear. CDR3 length: 13 amino acids. Trimming took 5 bases from V and 5 from J, leaving 13 bases between them. Germline V gene data show CDR1 as DFQATT and CDR2 as SNEGSKA (reference sequence). The CDR3 protein is CSARVFQDQPQHF. The CDR3 DNA reads as TGCAGTGCTCGTGTATTCCAGGATCAGCCCCAGCATTTT.

This clonotype came up once. The CDR3 DNA reads TGTGCCAGCAGCTTAGCCTACATCGGCGATGAGCAGTTCTTC. Translated: CASSLAYIGDEQFF. The chain couples TRBV13 to TRBJ2-1; D remains ambiguous. V was clipped by 1 base and J by 8 bases, with 12 bases between them. Germline CDR1 is PRHDT and CDR2 is FYEKMQ (reference sequence). This CDR3 contains 14 residues. The whole variable domain, remainder taken from reference TRBV13 and TRBJ2-1, is AAGVIQSPRHLIKEKRETATLKCYPIPRHDTVYWYQQGPGQDPQFLISFYEKMQSDKGSIPDRFSAQQFSDYHSELNMSSLELGDSALYFCASSLAYIGDEQFFGPGTRLTVL.

This clonotype was counted ten times or more. This chain joins TRBV10-3 and TRBJ2-2; TRBD1 agrees at 8 bases. The CDR3 length is 15 residues. The V gene's germline CDR1 is ENHRY and CDR2 SYGVKD. The trim removed 5 bases at V and 6 bases at J, leaving 8 bases unmatched. The CDR3 reads CAISPGQGAAGELFF. CDR3 in DNA: TGTGCCATCAGTCCCGGGCAGGGGGCCGCCGGGGAGCTGTTTTTT.

The gene calls are TRBV4-2 and TRBJ2-1; 7 positions agree with TRBD1. The V gene end was trimmed by 3 bases and the J gene end by 5 bases; junction bases not matched to a gene: 7. The CDR3 totals 15 residues. Germline CDR1 and CDR2: LGHNA and YNFKEQ. The CDR3 region has the DNA TGTGCCAGCAGCCAGCCCGACAGGGCCCACAATGAGCAGTTCTTC. Protein: CASSQPDRAHNEQFF.

This clonotype came up a few times. V usage is TRBV5-1 and J usage is TRBJ2-4; 7 bases align to TRBD1. The junction had 5 bases not matched to a gene; V was cut back by 0 bases and J by 2 bases. Germline CDR1 is SGHRS and CDR2 is YFSETQ. The CDR3 has 16 amino acids. This CDR3 reads CASSLGGGYSKNIQYF. The CDR3 DNA follows: TGCGCCAGCAGCTTGGGAGGGGGCTATTCCAAAAACATTCAGTACTTC.